Shown below are 22 T cell receptor beta chains from a single sample sequenced in a study of T cells in Graves' hyperthyroidism and ophthalmopathy. RNA transcripts provided the source from which TCR beta CDR3 regions were amplified. An initial round of RT-PCR targeting the TCR CDR3 relied on the HTBI primer set. TCRdb ran MiXCR on the multiplex PCR reads and lists one entry per CDR3 protein. The repertoire holds about 720,000 distinct CDR3 sequences, with roughly 15% as singletons. The sequencing sample was made of blood. The receptors were gathered from a man aged 18 to 30 with Graves' hyperthyroidism.

V gene TRBV5-5 combines with J gene TRBJ2-1, with D tentatively TRBD1 (5 bases). CDR1 is SGHKS, CDR2 YYEKEE, per germline (reference sequence). The CDR3 consists of 15 residues. The V gene lost 4 bases and the J gene lost 3 bases, with 14 bases spanning the gap. The CDR3 DNA reads as TGTGCCAGCAGCAGGGCAGGGATGCTCTACAATGAGCAGTTCTTC. It codes for CASSRAGMLYNEQFF.

The rearrangement links TRBV29-1 to TRBJ2-7; possible D gene TRBD1, 6 bases. Germline V gene lookup returns CDR1 SQVTM and CDR2 ANQGSEA. The CDR3 has 11 residues. Trimming took off 4 bases at V and 7 bases at J, with 11 bases between the two ends. The DNA of the CDR3 is TGCAGCGTTGTGGGGCAGGGGGAGCAGTACTTC. It codes for CSVVGQGEQYF.

This clonotype was counted between two and nine times. The chain is built from TRBV20-1 and TRBJ1-2, with D perhaps matching TRBD1 (6 bases). CDR1 is DFQATT, CDR2 SNEGSKA, per germline (reference sequence). The V end lost 0 bases, the J end lost 8 bases, and 13 bases lay between the germline ends. The length of the CDR3 is 13 residues. The CDR3 spells CSARDRGERGYTF. The CDR3 nucleotides are TGCAGTGCTAGAGATAGGGGGGAAAGAGGCTACACCTTC.

The rearrangement links TRBV6-1 to TRBJ1-1; weak D call: TRBD1 (5 bases). This CDR3 has 12 residues. CDR1 and CDR2 from the germline V gene are MNHNS and SASEGT. Trimming left V 8 bases short and J 7 bases short, with 14 bases between. The CDR3 nucleotides are TGTGCCAGCGGGCCGGGGGGGATTGAAGCTTTCTTT. The encoded protein is CASGPGGIEAFF.

This clonotype was seen repeatedly, ten times or more. The rearrangement links TRBV7-8 to TRBJ1-2; no definite D call. The CDR3 consists of 13 residues. V was clipped by 2 bases and J by 2 bases, with 6 bases between them. The V gene's germline CDR1 is SGHVS and CDR2 FQNEAQ. CDR3 sequence: CASSLQQNYGYTF. The CDR3 coding sequence is TGTGCCAGCAGCTTACAACAGAACTATGGCTACACCTTC.

Only a few counts were recorded for this clonotype. This sequence joins TRBV9 and TRBJ2-2, with 9 bases aligning to TRBD2. The ends lost 3 bases at V and 1 base at J; junction bases unmatched: 4. CDR1 is SGDLS and CDR2 is YYNGEE in the germline V gene. This CDR3 region has 16 residues. Here the CDR3 reads CASSETSGQNTGELFF. For the CDR3, the DNA is TGTGCCAGCAGCGAGACTAGCGGTCAGAACACCGGGGAGCTGTTTTTT.

This chain joins TRBV20-1 and TRBJ2-4, with 10 positions matching TRBD1. The CDR3 has 14 residues. Per germline, CDR1 DFQATT and CDR2 SNEGSKA (reference sequence). Losses at the gene ends were 6 bases for V and 2 bases for J; bases not matched to a gene: 4. The CDR3 is CSALDRGTKNIQYF. In DNA, the CDR3 is TGCAGTGCATTGGACAGGGGGACCAAAAACATTCAGTACTTC.

This clonotype showed up many times. The J gene is TRBJ2-1, the V gene TRBV30, with D perhaps TRBD1 or TRBD2 (5 bases each). Trimming stripped 5 bases from V and 6 bases from J, with 14 bases between. The germline CDR1 and CDR2 sequences are GTSNPN and SVGIG (reference sequence). This CDR3 is 13 amino acids long. CDR3: CAWGTGHRNEQFF. CDR3 bases: TGTGCCTGGGGGACGGGGCACCGCAATGAGCAGTTCTTC.

This clonotype was observed a handful of times. This chain joins TRBV7-9 and TRBJ1-1; D gene uncertain. CDR1 is SEHNR, CDR2 FQNEAQ, per germline (reference sequence). The V and J ends lost 3 bases and 3 bases respectively, with 8 bases between them. The CDR3 covers 13 residues. DNA of the CDR3: TGTGCCAGCAGCTTGCCCTTGGACACTGAAGCTTTCTTT. It codes for CASSLPLDTEAFF.

This clonotype was recorded once. CDR3 sequence reads: CASSQDRLDQPQHF. Written as DNA, the CDR3 is TGCGCCAGCAGCCAAGATAGGTTGGATCAGCCCCAGCATTTT. J is TRBJ1-5 and V is TRBV4-1; D is undetermined. Germline assignment: CDR1 MGHRA and CDR2 YSYEKL. V lost 0 bases and J 5 bases, leaving 8 bases between the germline ends. CDR3 size: 14 residues.

A few counts support this clonotype. This chain links TRBV6-2 or TRBV6-3 with TRBJ2-4; the D is unclear. V lost 3 bases and J lost 5, with 8 bases in between. Germline CDR1 and CDR2: MNHEY and SVGEGT. CDR3 length equals 13 residues. This CDR3 is CASSYQAENIQYF. The CDR3 nucleotides read TGTGCCAGCAGTTATCAAGCAGAAAACATTCAGTACTTC.

This clonotype has a count of ten or more. The V gene is TRBV27, the J gene TRBJ2-4, with a possible D match to TRBD1 (6 bases). The CDR3 runs to 15 residues. Germline CDR1 and CDR2: MNHEY and SMNVEV (reference sequence). V was trimmed by 4 bases and J by 2 bases, leaving 12 bases between them. The CDR3 region has the DNA TGTGCCAGCAGTTACAGGGACGGAACCAAAAACATTCAGTACTTC. The encoded protein is CASSYRDGTKNIQYF.

As for this clonotype: A clone one base away is much larger, so this may be a read error. DNA for the CDR3: TGTGCCAGCAGCCCTTGGGCTAGCGGGAGCGAGCAGTACTTC. Protein: CASSPWASGSEQYF. This rearrangement joins TRBV7-2 to TRBJ2-7, with TRBD2 matching 10 bases. The CDR3 is 14 amino acids. With 5 bases clipped from V and 6 bases from J, the junction kept 7 bases outside the gene matches. Germline values: CDR1 SGHTA, CDR2 FQGNSA.

This clonotype has at least ten counts. This chain uses TRBV6-1 with TRBJ1-5, with D unclear. Germline V gene sequence: CDR1 MNHNS, CDR2 SASEGT. The CDR3 is 15 amino acids. V was trimmed by 5 bases and J by 2 bases, leaving 13 bases between them. The CDR3 loop is CASSFRAGGNQPQHF. In DNA, the CDR3 is TGTGCCAGCAGTTTCCGAGCGGGCGGCAATCAGCCCCAGCATTTT.

This clonotype was observed a handful of times. J is TRBJ1-2 and V is TRBV12-3 or TRBV12-4; possibly TRBD1 for D (5 bases). The V gene lost 1 base and the J gene lost 5 bases, with 11 bases spanning the gap. This CDR3 comprises 14 residues. The CDR3 reads CASSLGGTAYGYTF. In DNA, the CDR3 is TGTGCCAGCAGTTTAGGGGGCACTGCTTATGGCTACACCTTC.

This clonotype was counted many times. The chain is built from TRBV20-1 and TRBJ2-5; D is undetermined. CDR3 length: 11 amino acids. CDR1 DFQATT and CDR2 SNEGSKA come from the germline V gene (reference sequence). The ends were cut back, 6 bases at V and 4 bases at J, with 9 bases in the middle. CDR3 residues: CSAIYGETQYF. CDR3 sequence (DNA): TGCAGTGCCATCTATGGAGAGACCCAGTACTTC.

In this sample, this clonotype turned up many times. This rearrangement joins TRBV28 to TRBJ1-5; tentative D call: TRBD1 (5 bases). Trimming shortened V by 2 bases and J by 9 bases, and 11 bases separated the two germline ends. Germline V gene lookup returns CDR1 MDHEN and CDR2 SYDVKM. This CDR3 region has 13 residues. The DNA for the CDR3 is TGTGCCAGCAGTTTAGGAGGGACTTTGCCCCAGCATTTT. It specifies CASSLGGTLPQHF. The full variable domain, rest sourced from reference TRBV28 and TRBJ1-5, is DVKVTQSSRYLVKRTGEKVFLECVQDMDHENMFWYRQDPGLGLRLIYFSYDVKMKEKGDIPEGYSVSREKKERFSLILESASTNQTSMYLCASSLGGTLPQHFGDGTRLSIL.

This clonotype was counted only a few times. The chain recombines TRBV20-1 with TRBJ2-2, with TRBD1 as a possible D gene (6 bases). CDR1 is DFQATT and CDR2 is SNEGSKA in the germline V gene (reference sequence). Trimming left V 4 bases short and J 7 bases short, with 13 bases between. CDR3 length: 13 residues. CDR3 loop: CSATPRGIGELFF. Written as DNA, the CDR3 is TGCAGTGCTACCCCGAGGGGGATCGGGGAGCTGTTTTTT.

Many counts were recorded for this clonotype. This chain links TRBV5-1 with TRBJ2-1; 13 bases are a match to TRBD2. Germline CDR1 reads SGHRS; CDR2 reads YFSETQ. Losses at the gene ends were 6 bases for V and 8 bases for J; bases not matched to a gene: 8. The CDR3 consists of 15 residues. CDR3 nucleotide sequence: TGCGCCAGCACCGAGGGACTAGCGGGACAAGATGAGCAGTTCTTC. It encodes CASTEGLAGQDEQFF.

This clonotype showed up many times. This chain connects TRBV7-7 to TRBJ2-3; D perhaps matches TRBD2 (5 bases). The CDR3 has 16 amino acids. V lost 1 base to trimming and J lost 4 bases, with 15 bases between them. Germline V gene lookup returns CDR1 SSHAT and CDR2 FNYEAQ (reference sequence). The CDR3 loop reads CASSLVDGIPPDTQYF. CDR3 DNA: TGTGCCAGCAGCTTAGTGGACGGGATCCCCCCAGATACGCAGTATTTT.

J is TRBJ2-3 and V is TRBV5-1; D possibly corresponds to TRBD1 (5 bases). The CDR3 sequence is 18 residues long. Germline CDR1 is SGHRS and CDR2 is YFSETQ. Trimming stripped 3 bases from V and 0 bases from J, with 20 bases between. The DNA of the CDR3 is TGCGCCAGCAGCTCGAACCCACTTAAGACAGTGAGCACAGATACGCAGTATTTT. Translated: CASSSNPLKTVSTDTQYF.

This clonotype has ten or more counts. This chain's CDR3 is CASSSDREPPYGYTF. CDR3 bases: TGTGCCAGCAGTTCCGACAGGGAACCACCCTATGGCTACACCTTC. This chain joins TRBV28 and TRBJ1-2, with TRBD1 matching 7 bases. V shed 4 bases, J shed 4 bases, and the junction held 9 bases outside the gene matches. Germline V CDR1 and CDR2: MDHEN, SYDVKM. The CDR3 has 15 amino acids.